Below, 24 T cell receptor beta chains from the same sample are listed, as sequenced in a study of cytomegalovirus exposure and HLA in healthy donors. The PCR employed 60 Vbeta primers together with 13 Jbeta primers. The protocol was immunoSEQ multiplex PCR, while the TCRdb copy is restricted to in-frame clones and leaves out a portion. The data show 190,000 or so clones, with 82% seen just once and 0.075% to 0.1% held by the top ten. Specimen: PBMCs. The source is a boy between 2 and 15 years old in good health and CMV-seronegative.

V gene TRBV29-1 combines with J gene TRBJ2-5; a possible D gene is TRBD1 (6 bases). The CDR3 totals 13 residues. V shed 6 bases and J shed 5 bases, with 16 bases lying between them. Germline CDR1 SQVTM, CDR2 ANQGSEA. CDR3 region: CSVQRAGAETQYF. The CDR3 DNA reads as TGCAGCGTCCAAAGAGCAGGGGCGGAGACCCAGTACTTC.

V is TRBV5-6 and J is TRBJ1-2; D not resolved. Germline CDR1 SGHDT, CDR2 YYEEEE. V was pared by 0 bases and J by 3 bases, with 12 bases between. The CDR3 has 15 amino acids. The CDR3 loop reads CASSLVQSVDYGYTF. CDR3 nucleotide sequence: TGTGCCAGCAGCTTGGTACAGTCGGTCGACTATGGCTACACCTTC.

This clone was recorded only once. V gene TRBV27 combines with J gene TRBJ2-7; 8 nucleotides agree with TRBD1. Germline V gene sequence: CDR1 MNHEY, CDR2 SMNVEV (reference sequence). This CDR3 is built from 14 residues. Trimming cost V 6 bases and J 3 bases; bases outside gene matches: 7. In DNA form, the CDR3 reads TGTGCCAGCAGCCCGGGACAGGCTAACTACGAGCAGTACTTC. It is translated as CASSPGQANYEQYF.

The chain carries TRBV7-2 and TRBJ2-1; unclear D gene. The V gene's germline CDR1 is SGHTA and CDR2 FQGNSA. Trimming removed 0 bases at V and 10 bases at J, with 7 bases between. This CDR3 spans 12 amino acids. The CDR3 DNA is TGTGCCAGCAGCTTAGCGGGCTTCGAGCAGTTCTTC. Its translation is CASSLAGFEQFF.

This chain uses TRBV19 with TRBJ1-5; D ambiguous. The CDR3 is 16 residues long. The V end was cut by 4 bases, the J end by 5 bases, with 18 bases between. Germline V gene sequence: CDR1 LNHDA, CDR2 SQIVND (reference sequence). CDR3: CASSTYLWAAYQPQHF. CDR3 DNA: TGTGCCAGTAGTACCTACTTATGGGCAGCCTATCAGCCCCAGCATTTT.

This clone was seen a single time. The chain joins TRBV7-8 to TRBJ2-3, with TRBD2 matching 14 bases. Germline lookup yields CDR1 SGHVS and CDR2 FQNEAQ. This CDR3 comprises 17 residues. The trim removed 2 bases at V and 6 bases at J, leaving 7 bases unmatched. The CDR3 DNA is TGTGCCAGCAGCTTATCCCGGACTAGCGGGGGGCGGGATACGCAGTATTTT. As protein: CASSLSRTSGGRDTQYF.

The J gene is TRBJ2-7, the V gene TRBV2, with a possible D match to TRBD1 (6 bases). Germline V gives CDR1 SNHLY, CDR2 FYNNEI. V lost 6 bases and J lost 3, with 15 bases in between. The CDR3 runs 14 residues. DNA for the CDR3: TGTGCCAGCAGCTATTTCGGACAGAACTACGAGCAGTACTTC. It codes for CASSYFGQNYEQYF.

The chain recombines TRBV29-1 with TRBJ2-2; 9 positions agree with TRBD1. The CDR3 consists of 14 residues. Germline lookup yields CDR1 SQVTM and CDR2 ANQGSEA. After removal of 4 bases from V and 5 bases from J, the junction contained 5 bases not matched to a gene. CDR3 amino acids: CSVVQGAGTGELFF. CDR3 bases: TGCAGCGTTGTACAGGGGGCTGGTACCGGGGAGCTGTTTTTT.

The chain is built from TRBV7-6 and TRBJ2-7; D gene uncertain. The CDR3 has 13 amino acids. Per germline, CDR1 SGHVS and CDR2 FNYEAQ. V gave up 5 bases and J gave up 2 bases, with 10 bases separating them. Here the CDR3 reads CASSPRFPYEQYF. The CDR3 bases are TGTGCCAGCAGCCCCAGATTTCCCTACGAGCAGTACTTC.

The chain joins TRBV21-1 to TRBJ1-2; TRBD1 is the table's D call and was not checked against the DNA. TRBV21-1 is recorded as a pseudogene. This CDR3 contains 15 residues. In DNA form, the CDR3 reads TGTGCCAGCAGAAGGACAGGGAGAAATAACTATGGCTACACCTTC. Residues: CASRRTGRNNYGYTF.

A few counts support this clone. The V and J genes are TRBV9 and TRBJ2-6; 7 bases are a match to TRBD1. This CDR3 is built from 17 residues. Trimming cost V 0 bases and J 0 bases; bases outside gene matches: 3. The germline CDR1 and CDR2 sequences are SGDLS and YYNGEE. The CDR3: CASSVGTGHSGANVLTF. The CDR3 bases are TGTGCCAGCAGCGTAGGGACAGGCCACTCTGGGGCCAACGTCCTGACTTTC. Variable domain in full (rest from reference TRBV9 and TRBJ2-6): DSGVTQTPKHLITATGQRVTLRCSPRSGDLSVYWYQQSLDQGLQFLIQYYNGEERAKGNILERFSAQQFPDLHSELNLSSLELGDSALYFCASSVGTGHSGANVLTFGAGSRLTVL.

The count of this clone is one. V and J are TRBV11-2 and TRBJ1-1, with a possible D match to TRBD1 (5 bases). This CDR3 contains 13 residues. Trimming took 8 bases from V and 2 from J, leaving 12 bases between them. CDR1 is SGHAT, CDR2 FQNNGV, per germline. CDR3 in DNA: TGTGCCAGCCTCCGGGGGTTAAACACTGAAGCTTTCTTT. This sequence encodes CASLRGLNTEAFF. Full variable domain (outside the CDR3, taken from reference TRBV11-2 and TRBJ1-1): EAGVAQSPRYKIIEKRQSVAFWCNPISGHATLYWYQQILGQGPKLLIQFQNNGVVDDSQLPKDRFSAERLKGVDSTLKIQPAKLEDSAVYLCASLRGLNTEAFFGQGTRLTVV.

The gene calls are TRBV4-2 and TRBJ1-5, with D hard to call. Per the germline V gene, CDR1 is LGHNA and CDR2 is YNFKEQ. Between the trimmed V and J ends, which lost 4 bases and 9 bases, there was a span of 19 bases. The CDR3 consists of 15 residues. The CDR3 nucleotides read TGTGCCAGCAGCCGAGACCGGACTGCCGGAGGGCCCCAGCATTTT. Residues: CASSRDRTAGGPQHF.

DNA for the CDR3: TGTGCCATCAGTGCGGCGGAGGGGCGGGGGTTCTCCTACGAGCAGTACTTC. Translating gives CAISAAEGRGFSYEQYF. V is TRBV10-3 and J is TRBJ2-7; TRBD2 aligns across 7 bases. V gave up 4 bases and J gave up 0 bases; unmatched junction bases: 12. The CDR3 consists of 17 residues. The V gene's germline CDR1 is ENHRY and CDR2 SYGVKD.

J is TRBJ1-1 and V is TRBV18, with 8 bases fitting TRBD1. CDR3 length: 16 amino acids. The trim removed 3 bases at V and 1 base at J, leaving 7 bases unmatched. CDR1 is KGHSH, CDR2 LQKENI, per germline. The CDR3 reads CASSPTTGTGNTEAFF. The CDR3 DNA is TGTGCCAGCTCACCTACTACCGGGACAGGGAACACTGAAGCTTTCTTT.

The chain carries TRBV4-2 and TRBJ2-1; D might be TRBD1 (5 bases). The CDR3 spans 16 residues. The V end was cut by 0 bases, the J end by 6 bases, with 15 bases between. Germline CDR1 is LGHNA and CDR2 is YNFKEQ. This CDR3 is CASSQDRTSPFNEQFF. CDR3 bases: TGTGCCAGCAGCCAAGATCGGACATCACCCTTCAATGAGCAGTTCTTC.

V and J are TRBV6-5 and TRBJ1-5; TRBD1 matches at 8 bases. The junction had 2 bases not matched to a gene; V was cut back by 6 bases and J by 1 base. Looked up from germline, CDR1 is MNHEY and CDR2 is SVGAGI. The CDR3 totals 14 residues. The CDR3 region is CASRTGGSNQPQHF. The CDR3 nucleotides read TGTGCCAGCAGAACAGGGGGGAGCAATCAGCCCCAGCATTTT.

The chain recombines TRBV7-9 with TRBJ1-2; D not resolved. Trimming took off 6 bases at V and 4 bases at J, with 12 bases between the two ends. This CDR3 is built from 13 residues. Germline V gene lookup returns CDR1 SEHNR and CDR2 FQNEAQ (reference sequence). CDR3 protein: CASSSDGGYGYTF. The CDR3 DNA is TGTGCCAGCAGTTCGGACGGAGGCTATGGCTACACCTTC. Full variable domain (outside the CDR3, taken from reference TRBV7-9 and TRBJ1-2): DTGVSQNPRHKITKRGQNVTFRCDPISEHNRLYWYRQTLGQGPEFLTYFQNEAQLEKSRLLSDRFSAERPKGSFSTLEIQRTEQGDSAMYLCASSSDGGYGYTFGSGTRLTVV.

This chain joins TRBV10-3 and TRBJ1-2, with a tentative D call TRBD1 (5 bases). V lost 4 bases to trimming and J lost 6 bases, with 15 bases between them. Germline V gives CDR1 ENHRY, CDR2 SYGVKD. The CDR3 totals 14 residues. CDR3 loop: CAISGGQPLNGYTF. The CDR3 coding sequence is TGTGCCATCAGTGGGGGCCAGCCTCTCAATGGCTACACCTTC.

V gene TRBV9 combines with J gene TRBJ1-2; 7 nucleotides agree with TRBD1. Germline-derived CDR1 and CDR2 are SGDLS and YYNGEE. J gave up 7 bases and V 4 bases, and 7 bases lay outside the gene matches. The CDR3 is 13 residues long. The CDR3 nucleotides read TGTGCCAGCAGCACCACGCAGGGGGGTGGCTACACCTTC. It specifies CASSTTQGGGYTF. Complete variable domain (other parts from reference TRBV9 and TRBJ1-2): DSGVTQTPKHLITATGQRVTLRCSPRSGDLSVYWYQQSLDQGLQFLIQYYNGEERAKGNILERFSAQQFPDLHSELNLSSLELGDSALYFCASSTTQGGGYTFGSGTRLTVV.

J is TRBJ1-5 and V is TRBV5-8; D not resolved. The length of the CDR3 is 13 residues. V was pared by 3 bases and J by 7 bases, with 11 bases between. Germline lookup yields CDR1 SGHTS and CDR2 YDEGEE. The CDR3 loop reads CASSSEVGQPQHF. CDR3 in DNA: TGTGCCAGCAGCTCGGAGGTAGGCCAGCCCCAGCATTTT.

The chain employs TRBV7-2 and TRBJ1-2; 7 bases agree with TRBD1. Unmatched junction bases numbered 20, after V lost 5 bases and J lost 8 bases. The CDR3 contains 17 residues. The V gene's germline CDR1 is SGHTA and CDR2 FQGNSA. The CDR3 here is CASSPGEYAGGGQGYTF. In DNA form, the CDR3 reads TGTGCCAGCAGCCCCGGAGAGTACGCAGGGGGAGGACAGGGCTACACCTTC.

The chain uses TRBV10-3 and TRBJ1-2; 8 bases are a match to TRBD1. Looked up from germline, CDR1 is ENHRY and CDR2 is SYGVKD. The CDR3 is made up of 14 amino acids. The J segment lost 7 bases and the V segment lost 3 bases, leaving 7 bases of the junction unmatched. Here the CDR3 reads CAISDGQGGFGYTF. In DNA, the CDR3 is TGTGCCATCAGTGACGGACAGGGAGGCTTTGGCTACACCTTC.

CDR3 sequence: CASSLDPLDSGTWENQPQHF. For the CDR3, the DNA is TGCGCCAGCAGCTTGGACCCTTTGGACAGCGGGACCTGGGAGAATCAGCCCCAGCATTTT. The chain uses TRBV5-1 and TRBJ1-5, with a weak D call TRBD1 (6 bases). This CDR3 comprises 20 residues. The V end was cut by 0 bases, the J end by 4 bases, with 26 bases between. Per germline, CDR1 SGHRS and CDR2 YFSETQ. Using reference TRBV5-1 and TRBJ1-5 for the parts outside the CDR3, the full variable domain is KAGVTQTPRYLIKTRGQQVTLSCSPISGHRSVSWYQQTPGQGLQFLFEYFSETQRNKGNFPGRFSGRQFSNSRSEMNVSTLELGDSALYLCASSLDPLDSGTWENQPQHFGDGTRLSIL.